Each of the 23 T cell receptor beta chains below was sequenced from the same sample in a study of blood T cell repertoires in COVID-19. TCRdb's table, derived via immunoSEQ multiplex PCR, lists solely in-frame clones and lacks some. The profile shows over 75,000 clones, 82% of them singletons. The material sequenced was peripheral blood. The receptors shown here come from a woman over 75 with acute or convalescent COVID-19.

The rearrangement joins TRBV6-4 to TRBJ1-5; tentatively, D is TRBD1 (6 bases). Germline assignment: CDR1 MRHNA and CDR2 SNTAGT. V lost 4 bases and J 6 bases, leaving 10 bases between the germline ends. The CDR3 sequence is 13 residues long. This CDR3 is CASSGDTGQPQHF. CDR3 nucleotides: TGTGCCAGCAGTGGGGACACCGGTCAGCCCCAGCATTTT.

The rearrangement joins TRBV7-2 to TRBJ2-7; 15 bases align to TRBD2. This CDR3 is 16 amino acids long. Trimming at V came to 5 bases and at J to 5 bases, leaving 7 bases not matched to a gene. Germline CDR1 SGHTA, CDR2 FQGNSA. The CDR3 DNA sequence: TGTGCCAGCAGCGAACGGACTAGCGGGGGGGCAAACGAGCAGTACTTC. Residues: CASSERTSGGANEQYF. Based on the CDR3 plus reference TRBV7-2 and TRBJ2-7, the full variable domain is GAGVSQSPSNKVTEKGKDVELRCDPISGHTALYWYRQSLGQGLEFLIYFQGNSAPDKSGLPSDRFSAERTGGSVSTLTIQRTQQEDSAVYLCASSERTSGGANEQYFGPGTRLTVT.

The gene calls are TRBV6-4 and TRBJ1-6, with D possibly TRBD1 on 5 matching bases. V shed 3 bases and J shed 8 bases, with 14 bases lying between them. Per germline, CDR1 MRHNA and CDR2 SNTAGT. The CDR3 totals 15 residues. CDR3: CASSEGAGQYSPLHF. The CDR3, as DNA: TGTGCCAGCAGTGAAGGAGCAGGGCAGTATTCACCCCTCCACTTT.

V usage is TRBV6-5 and J usage is TRBJ2-5; 16 bases are shared with TRBD2. The ends lost 4 bases at V and 5 bases at J; junction bases unmatched: 4. CDR3 length equals 16 residues. Looked up from germline, CDR1 is MNHEY and CDR2 is SVGAGI. CDR3 region: CASSSGTSGGEETQYF. The CDR3 nucleotides read TGTGCCAGCAGTTCCGGGACTAGCGGGGGGGAGGAGACCCAGTACTTC.

The chain is built from TRBV6-5 and TRBJ1-3; 10 positions agree with TRBD1. The germline V gene has CDR1 MNHEY and CDR2 SVGAGI. CDR3 length: 15 amino acids. With 10 bases clipped from V and 4 bases from J, the junction kept 10 bases outside the gene matches. CDR3 sequence reads: CATIETGGTGNTIYF. CDR3 coding DNA: TGTGCCACCATAGAGACAGGGGGCACGGGAAACACCATATATTTT.

The chain joins TRBV6-5 to TRBJ1-2; maybe TRBD1 (5 bases). Trimming removed 7 bases at V and 4 bases at J, with 13 bases between. This CDR3 is built from 13 residues. CDR1 and CDR2 from the germline V gene are MNHEY and SVGAGI. The CDR3 region is CASTQGTVYGYTF. The CDR3 DNA sequence: TGTGCCAGCACTCAAGGGACTGTCTATGGCTACACCTTC.

The chain's CDR3 is CASKEGREQVYQETQYF. The CDR3, as DNA: TGTGCCAGCAAGGAGGGGAGGGAACAGGTGTACCAAGAGACCCAGTACTTC. The chain carries TRBV28 and TRBJ2-5; the match to TRBD2 covers 7 bases. The CDR3 has 17 amino acids. The germline gives CDR1 MDHEN, CDR2 SYDVKM. J gave up 0 bases and V 7 bases, and 14 bases lay outside the gene matches.

The sample holds a few counts of this clone. This sequence joins TRBV12-3 or TRBV12-4 and TRBJ1-2, with D perhaps TRBD1 (6 bases). This CDR3 has 13 amino acids. The V gene lost 2 bases and the J gene lost 5 bases, with 9 bases spanning the gap. The CDR3 spells CASSLNTGYGYTF. CDR3 bases: TGTGCCAGCAGTTTAAACACAGGGTATGGCTACACCTTC.

The CDR3 bases are TGTGCCATCAGTGATAGTAGCGGGAGGTATGAGCAGTTCTTC. Its protein is CAISDSSGRYEQFF. This chain joins TRBV10-3 and TRBJ2-1; 10 nucleotides line up with TRBD2. CDR1 and CDR2 (germline): ENHRY, SYGVKD. Trimming took 3 bases from V and 8 from J; bases not matched to a gene: 4. This CDR3 has 14 residues.

The chain uses TRBV6-5 and TRBJ1-1; perhaps TRBD1 as D (5 bases). CDR3 length: 14 residues. Trimming took 8 bases from V and 1 from J, leaving 14 bases between them. In germline, CDR1 is MNHEY, CDR2 SVGAGI. Written as DNA, the CDR3 is TGTGCCAGCTGTAGCCCACAGGCGAACACTGAAGCTTTCTTT. As protein: CASCSPQANTEAFF.

This chain connects TRBV28 to TRBJ1-1; TRBD1 aligns across 9 bases. CDR1 and CDR2 from the germline V gene are MDHEN and SYDVKM. V shed 5 bases and J 4 bases; nucleotides not matched to a gene: 11. The CDR3 contains 16 residues. Written as DNA, the CDR3 is TGTGCCAGCAGTCCGGGCGGGACAGGGAGCTTCACTGAAGCTTTCTTT. It encodes CASSPGGTGSFTEAFF.

The genes are TRBV5-1 and TRBJ1-2, with D unclear. Germline V gene lookup returns CDR1 SGHRS and CDR2 YFSETQ. This CDR3 has 15 residues. V lost 0 bases and J lost 1, with 10 bases in between. The CDR3 nucleotides read TGCGCCAGCAGCTTGGATGGAGGGAATAACTATGGCTACACCTTC. This codes for CASSLDGGNNYGYTF.

The J gene is TRBJ2-1, the V gene TRBV5-8, with D uncertain. The CDR3 runs 11 residues. With 1 base removed from V and 7 bases from J, the gap between germline ends came to 3 bases. Per germline, CDR1 SGHTS and CDR2 YDEGEE. The CDR3 coding sequence is TGTGCCAGCAGCTTGCGGAATGAGCAGTTCTTC. This gives the protein CASSLRNEQFF.

This chain uses TRBV3-1 (or the pseudogene TRBV3-2) with TRBJ2-7; 8 bases align to TRBD2. V dropped 5 bases and J dropped 2; count of bases not matched to a gene: 5. This CDR3 region has 14 residues. Germline lookup yields CDR1 LGHDT and CDR2 YNNKEL (reference sequence). CDR3 nucleotide sequence: TGTGCCAGCAGCAAGGCGGGAGGCCCCTACGAGCAGTACTTC. Encoded protein: CASSKAGGPYEQYF.

The chain is built from TRBV3-1 (or the pseudogene TRBV3-2) and TRBJ2-5; the match to TRBD2 covers 9 bases. Germline-derived CDR1 and CDR2 are LGHDT and YNNKEL (reference sequence). The CDR3 contains 15 residues. The junction had 10 bases not matched to a gene; V was cut back by 11 bases and J by 0 bases. CDR3 in amino acids: CASAALAGNQETQYF. CDR3 DNA sequence: TGTGCCTCCGCGGCCCTAGCGGGGAACCAAGAGACCCAGTACTTC.

The chain couples TRBV9 to TRBJ1-6; D is uncertain. The CDR3 totals 15 residues. Germline assignment: CDR1 SGDLS and CDR2 YYNGEE. V lost 3 bases, J lost 0 bases, and 7 bases lay in between. The CDR3 DNA follows: TGTGCCAGCAGCGGTCTCAGCTCCTATAATTCACCCCTCCACTTT. Translating gives CASSGLSSYNSPLHF.

The chain links TRBV6-5 to TRBJ2-7, with TRBD2 matching 7 bases. V lost 2 bases and J lost 0; bases outside the gene matches: 4. Germline CDR1 is MNHEY and CDR2 is SVGAGI. The CDR3 loop spans 15 amino acids. The CDR3 protein is CASSYVGGSSYEQYF. In DNA, the CDR3 is TGTGCCAGCAGTTACGTGGGGGGGAGCTCCTACGAGCAGTACTTC.

The chain joins TRBV20-1 to TRBJ1-1; no definite D call. The CDR3 sequence is 12 residues long. The germline V gene has CDR1 DFQATT and CDR2 SNEGSKA (reference sequence). V was clipped by 3 bases and J by 4 bases, with 9 bases between them. The CDR3 DNA sequence: TGCAGTGCTAGTAGGAGGGCCACTGAAGCTTTCTTT. This gives the protein CSASRRATEAFF.

This chain joins TRBV5-5 and TRBJ2-2; 12 nucleotides align to TRBD2. Germline V gene sequence: CDR1 SGHKS, CDR2 YYEKEE (reference sequence). V lost 0 bases and J lost 7; bases outside the gene matches: 7. The CDR3 has 17 residues. CDR3 coding DNA: TGTGCCAGCAGCTTGGATCTGACTAGCGGGAGTTTCGGGGAGCTGTTTTTT. This encodes CASSLDLTSGSFGELFF.

This clone appeared a few times. The chain employs TRBV6-5 and TRBJ2-7; D is possibly TRBD1 (6 bases). The CDR3 spans 12 residues. The V and J ends lost 8 bases and 4 bases respectively, with 12 bases between them. Germline V gene lookup returns CDR1 MNHEY and CDR2 SVGAGI. The DNA of the CDR3 is TGTGCCAGCTTGGACAGATTATACGAGCAGTACTTC. This gives the protein CASLDRLYEQYF.

The chain is built from TRBV9 and TRBJ1-2, with 7 bases identical to TRBD1. This CDR3 comprises 15 residues. Germline trimming cut 4 bases from V and 2 bases from J; bases unmatched to any gene: 8. The germline V gene has CDR1 SGDLS and CDR2 YYNGEE. Here the CDR3 DNA reads TGTGCCAGCAGCCCCCGACAGGGCGAAAACTATGGCTACACCTTC. Protein product: CASSPRQGENYGYTF.

The chain recombines TRBV14 with TRBJ1-6; D is possibly TRBD1 (6 bases). Per the germline V gene, CDR1 is SGHDN and CDR2 is FVKESK. This CDR3 comprises 16 residues. V lost 0 bases to trimming and J lost 11 bases, with 17 bases between them. CDR3 residues: CASSQEGGSPLTPLHF. In DNA, the CDR3 is TGTGCCAGCAGCCAAGAAGGGGGATCCCCTCTCACACCCCTCCACTTT.

The chain combines TRBV7-8 with TRBJ1-4; D remains ambiguous. Trimming pared 1 base from V and 4 bases from J, leaving 7 bases between. Germline CDR1 SGHVS, CDR2 FQNEAQ. CDR3 length: 14 amino acids. In DNA, the CDR3 is TGTGCCAGCAGCTTAGGAGGGTATAATGAAAAACTGTTTTTT. It yields the protein CASSLGGYNEKLFF. Full variable domain (remainder filled in from reference TRBV7-8 and TRBJ1-4): GAGVSQSPRYKVAKRGQDVALRCDPISGHVSLFWYQQALGQGPEFLTYFQNEAQLDKSGLPSDRFFAERPEGSVSTLKIQRTQQEDSAVYLCASSLGGYNEKLFFGSGTQLSVL.